The 11 T cell receptor beta chains below all came from one sample that was sequenced in a study of technical replicates of blood from several donors. Some clones are missing from TCRdb's copy, which holds only in-frame ones; the method was immunoSEQ multiplex PCR. The sample includes about 79,000 clones, 85% to 95% of them seen just once. The specimen was T cells isolated from PBMCs. These TCRs come from a human donor in good health.

The V call is TRBV19, the J call TRBJ1-1; the D gene is possibly TRBD1 (6 bases). Germline V CDR1 and CDR2: LNHDA, SQIVND (reference sequence). V lost 8 bases, J lost 0 bases, and 13 bases lay in between. This CDR3 comprises 14 residues. The CDR3 region has the DNA TGTGCCAGTTTACCGGGACACATGAACACTGAAGCTTTCTTT. This gives the protein CASLPGHMNTEAFF.

This chain links TRBV7-9 with TRBJ2-7; 11 bases fit TRBD1. The CDR3 length is 14 residues. Germline loops: CDR1 SEHNR, CDR2 FQNEAQ (reference sequence). V trimming: 6 bases; J trimming: 6 bases; junction bases outside the gene matches: 7. The CDR3 region has the DNA TGTGCCAGCAGTCAGGGACAGGGGGTTTCCGAGCAGTACTTC. Its protein product is CASSQGQGVSEQYF.

J is TRBJ2-2 and V is TRBV18, with TRBD2 matching over 13 bases. CDR3 size: 17 residues. Looked up from germline, CDR1 is KGHSH and CDR2 is LQKENI. The V and J ends lost 3 bases and 3 bases, in that order; junction bases with no gene match: 4. The CDR3 reads CASSPWTSGSHTGELFF. As DNA, the CDR3 is TGTGCCAGCTCACCTTGGACTAGCGGGAGTCACACCGGGGAGCTGTTTTTT.

The genes are TRBV7-3 and TRBJ1-2, with D perhaps TRBD1 (6 bases). Germline V CDR1 and CDR2: SGHTA, FQGTGA. Deletions cut 5 bases from V and 2 bases from J, with 9 bases between. This CDR3 comprises 13 residues. The CDR3 nucleotides read TGTGCCAGCAGCCCTGACAGGAACTATGGCTACACCTTC. As protein: CASSPDRNYGYTF.

The V gene is TRBV4-1, the J gene TRBJ1-2, with D perhaps TRBD1 (5 bases). This CDR3 contains 15 residues. Trimming took 1 base from V and 11 from J, leaving 20 bases between them. The germline CDR1 and CDR2 sequences are MGHRA and YSYEKL. CDR3 DNA sequence: TGCGCCAGCAGCCAAGTGACCAGGGCGGTCCGAAGGTACACCTTC. Its translation is CASSQVTRAVRRYTF.

The chain joins TRBV27 to TRBJ2-1; tentative D call: TRBD2 (6 bases). The germline V gene encodes CDR1 MNHEY and CDR2 SMNVEV (reference sequence). With 5 bases removed from V and 5 bases from J, the gap between germline ends came to 16 bases. CDR3 length equals 15 residues. CDR3 sequence reads: CASSTWDSPNNEQFF. DNA of the CDR3: TGTGCCAGCAGTACATGGGACTCCCCCAACAATGAGCAGTTCTTC.

The chain couples TRBV18 to TRBJ1-2; TRBD1 matches at 8 bases. Looked up from germline, CDR1 is KGHSH and CDR2 is LQKENI. V lost 1 base to trimming and J lost 8 bases; unmatched junction nucleotides: 6. CDR3 length: 14 amino acids. Here the CDR3 DNA reads TGTGCCAGCTCACCACTGGGACAGGACAAAGGCTACACCTTC. Translating it yields CASSPLGQDKGYTF.

The rearrangement links TRBV9 to TRBJ2-7; 9 bases agree with TRBD2. Trimming cost V 3 bases and J 0 bases; bases outside gene matches: 4. Germline-derived CDR1 and CDR2 are SGDLS and YYNGEE. The CDR3 loop spans 15 amino acids. Here the CDR3 DNA reads TGTGCCAGCAGCGCCGGACTAGCGAGCTCCTACGAGCAGTACTTC. Translation gives CASSAGLASSYEQYF.

V and J are TRBV7-9 and TRBJ1-3; a possible D gene is TRBD1 (5 bases). Germline values: CDR1 SEHNR, CDR2 FQNEAQ (reference sequence). Trimming left V 5 bases short and J 0 bases short, with 8 bases between. The CDR3 has 14 residues. The CDR3 loop reads CASSRQSSGNTIYF. The DNA of the CDR3 is TGTGCCAGCAGCCGACAGAGCTCTGGAAACACCATATATTTT.

The CDR3 here is CASSYSSRGGGQYF. The CDR3 DNA follows: TGTGCCAGCAGTTACTCGTCCCGGGGGGGCGGACAGTACTTC. The genes are TRBV6-5 and TRBJ2-4, with TRBD2 identical over 8 bases. The CDR3 length is 14 residues. V was clipped by 0 bases and J by 13 bases; unmatched bases: 8. CDR1 and CDR2 from the germline V gene are MNHEY and SVGAGI.

The genes are TRBV9 and TRBJ1-2; D is undetermined. Germline V gene lookup returns CDR1 SGDLS and CDR2 YYNGEE. CDR3 size: 13 residues. V gave up 0 bases and J gave up 3 bases, with 6 bases separating them. CDR3 protein: CASSVESDYGYTF. CDR3 coding DNA: TGTGCCAGCAGCGTAGAGTCGGACTATGGCTACACCTTC.